Listed below are T cell receptor beta chains from one sample, sequenced in a study of cytomegalovirus exposure and HLA in healthy donors. Clones were read by immunoSEQ multiplex PCR, and TCRdb kept only the in-frame ones, dropping some. The sample yields 160,000 or so clones, 75% to 80% seen once. Sequencing was carried out using PBMCs. These TCRs come from a man aged 40-50 years in good health and CMV-seropositive. Each CDR3 is given with its conserved first and last residue. A D gene is named only where the DNA matches it firmly. Some rows have no size entry. The others give once, few or many, or a class for an expanded clone.

v_call,clone_size,j_call,d_call,cdr3_length,cdr3_nt,cdr3_aa
TRBV10-3,.,TRBJ1-5,TRBD1,14,TGTGCCACTCGCTCCGGACAGGGGGCTCAGCCCCAGCATTTT,CATRSGQGAQPQHF
TRBV7-6,.,TRBJ2-3,.,16,TGTGCCAGCAGCTTAGTCCCGGGAGCCGGCACAGATACGCAGTATTTT,CASSLVPGAGTDTQYF
TRBV5-1,.,TRBJ2-7,.,15,TGCGCCAGCAGCTCCTCCGGACATCCCTCCTACGAGCAGTACTTC,CASSSSGHPSYEQYF
TRBV11-2,.,TRBJ2-7,.,14,TGTGCCAGCAGCTTAAGTGCCGGAGCATACGAGCAGTACTTC,CASSLSAGAYEQYF
TRBV6-6,.,TRBJ2-7,.,13,TGTGCCAGCAGTTACTGGGCCTCCTACGAGCAGTACTTC,CASSYWASYEQYF
TRBV29-1,.,TRBJ1-1,.,13,TGCAGCGTTGACCAGGGTACGAACACTGAAGCTTTCTTT,CSVDQGTNTEAFF
TRBV28,.,TRBJ1-5,.,13,TGTGCCAGCAACAGGGATAGCAATCAGCCCCAGCATTTT,CASNRDSNQPQHF
TRBV19,once,TRBJ2-6,TRBD1,17,TGTGCCAGTAGCCTGAGACAGGGGGCCTTCGGGGCCAACGGCCTGACTTTC,CASSLRQGAFGANGLTF
TRBV19,few,TRBJ2-6,.,16,TGTGCCAGTAGTACCTCCGGAGCATCTGGGGCCAACGTCCTGACTTTC,CASSTSGASGANVLTF
TRBV5-4,.,TRBJ2-3,TRBD2,16,TGTGCCAGCAGCACCCGTAGCGGGAGGGGCACAGATACGCAGTATTTT,CASSTRSGRGTDTQYF
TRBV10-3,.,TRBJ2-1,TRBD2,14,TGTGCCATCAGGCCGGGACTAGCGGGCAATGAGCAGTTCTTC,CAIRPGLAGNEQFF
TRBV6-1,.,TRBJ2-5,TRBD2,16,TGTGCCAGCAGTGTACGGTGGGAGGGCCTGTGGGAGACCCAGTACTTC,CASSVRWEGLWETQYF
TRBV28,.,TRBJ1-1,.,13,TGTGCCAGCAGTTCTCAGGGATACACTGAAGCTTTCTTT,CASSSQGYTEAFF
TRBV6-5,.,TRBJ2-2,.,15,TGTGCCAGCAGTTACTCGATGGTACAGTTCGGGGAGCTGTTTTTT,CASSYSMVQFGELFF
TRBV2,.,TRBJ2-7,TRBD1,14,TGTGCCAGTCCCCGGGACAGGGCCCTTAGCGAGCAGTACTTC,CASPRDRALSEQYF
TRBV30,.,TRBJ1-4,TRBD1,13,TGTGCCTGGTCGAGGGGGCTTGGGGAAAAACTGTTTTTT,CAWSRGLGEKLFF
TRBV10-2,.,TRBJ1-5,TRBD1,17,TGCGCCAGCAGTGGCCTCGATACAGGGGGTCACAATCAGCCCCAGCATTTT,CASSGLDTGGHNQPQHF
TRBV5-1,.,TRBJ1-2,.,14,TGCGCCAGCAGCAGGGAGAACGGAAACTATGGCTACACCTTC,CASSRENGNYGYTF
TRBV7-2,.,TRBJ1-2,TRBD1,14,TGTGCCAGCAGCTTAGATCCGACAGGGGGAGGCTACACCTTC,CASSLDPTGGGYTF
TRBV5-5,.,TRBJ2-5,.,15,TGTGCCAGCAGCCCGGGGAGAGGGCTCCGGGGGACCCAGTACTTC,CASSPGRGLRGTQYF
TRBV27,.,TRBJ1-5,.,15,TGTGCCAGCAGTTCCAGGGGTTGGAGCAATCAGCCCCAGCATTTT,CASSSRGWSNQPQHF
TRBV28,.,TRBJ1-2,.,13,TGTGCCAGCAGTTTAGAGGGTAACTATGGCTACACCTTC,CASSLEGNYGYTF